This T cell receptor beta chain was captured in a study of molecular identifiers for immune sequencing clone quantification. The CD8+CD4-CCR7+CD45RA+ phenotype defined the sorted naive CD8 T cells. Per germline, CDR1 MNHEY and CDR2 SVGEGT. This CDR3 has 13 amino acids. Trimming took 5 bases from V and 3 from J; bases not matched to a gene: 3. Study-level findings and limits: More than 97% of effector molecules, versus under 1% of naive-cell molecules, belonged to clones above 20 RNA copies. Highly expanded clone sizes could be underestimated by identical TCR molecules sharing a barcode.

Ten or more counts support this clonotype. Its target is unknown. Previously described methods and listed TCR primers were employed for the bulk TCR libraries. Via MiXCR, TCRdb re-called the PCR reads, giving one row per CDR3 protein. The sample has nearly 650,000 distinct CDR3 sequences, 25% seen once. The V and J genes are TRBV6-2 or TRBV6-3 and TRBJ1-2, with 7 bases lining up with TRBD1. This sequence was found in a human donor in good health. Some libraries in this study had Jurkat cell RNA spiked in. The sample taken for sequencing was naive CD8+ T cells from blood, with Jurkat cell RNA spiked in. Subset meaning: FACS-sorted CD8+CD4-CCR7+CD45RA+ naive T cells. The CDR3 here is CASSRDRHYGYTF. CDR3 bases: TGTGCCAGCAGTCGGGACAGACACTATGGCTACACCTTC.